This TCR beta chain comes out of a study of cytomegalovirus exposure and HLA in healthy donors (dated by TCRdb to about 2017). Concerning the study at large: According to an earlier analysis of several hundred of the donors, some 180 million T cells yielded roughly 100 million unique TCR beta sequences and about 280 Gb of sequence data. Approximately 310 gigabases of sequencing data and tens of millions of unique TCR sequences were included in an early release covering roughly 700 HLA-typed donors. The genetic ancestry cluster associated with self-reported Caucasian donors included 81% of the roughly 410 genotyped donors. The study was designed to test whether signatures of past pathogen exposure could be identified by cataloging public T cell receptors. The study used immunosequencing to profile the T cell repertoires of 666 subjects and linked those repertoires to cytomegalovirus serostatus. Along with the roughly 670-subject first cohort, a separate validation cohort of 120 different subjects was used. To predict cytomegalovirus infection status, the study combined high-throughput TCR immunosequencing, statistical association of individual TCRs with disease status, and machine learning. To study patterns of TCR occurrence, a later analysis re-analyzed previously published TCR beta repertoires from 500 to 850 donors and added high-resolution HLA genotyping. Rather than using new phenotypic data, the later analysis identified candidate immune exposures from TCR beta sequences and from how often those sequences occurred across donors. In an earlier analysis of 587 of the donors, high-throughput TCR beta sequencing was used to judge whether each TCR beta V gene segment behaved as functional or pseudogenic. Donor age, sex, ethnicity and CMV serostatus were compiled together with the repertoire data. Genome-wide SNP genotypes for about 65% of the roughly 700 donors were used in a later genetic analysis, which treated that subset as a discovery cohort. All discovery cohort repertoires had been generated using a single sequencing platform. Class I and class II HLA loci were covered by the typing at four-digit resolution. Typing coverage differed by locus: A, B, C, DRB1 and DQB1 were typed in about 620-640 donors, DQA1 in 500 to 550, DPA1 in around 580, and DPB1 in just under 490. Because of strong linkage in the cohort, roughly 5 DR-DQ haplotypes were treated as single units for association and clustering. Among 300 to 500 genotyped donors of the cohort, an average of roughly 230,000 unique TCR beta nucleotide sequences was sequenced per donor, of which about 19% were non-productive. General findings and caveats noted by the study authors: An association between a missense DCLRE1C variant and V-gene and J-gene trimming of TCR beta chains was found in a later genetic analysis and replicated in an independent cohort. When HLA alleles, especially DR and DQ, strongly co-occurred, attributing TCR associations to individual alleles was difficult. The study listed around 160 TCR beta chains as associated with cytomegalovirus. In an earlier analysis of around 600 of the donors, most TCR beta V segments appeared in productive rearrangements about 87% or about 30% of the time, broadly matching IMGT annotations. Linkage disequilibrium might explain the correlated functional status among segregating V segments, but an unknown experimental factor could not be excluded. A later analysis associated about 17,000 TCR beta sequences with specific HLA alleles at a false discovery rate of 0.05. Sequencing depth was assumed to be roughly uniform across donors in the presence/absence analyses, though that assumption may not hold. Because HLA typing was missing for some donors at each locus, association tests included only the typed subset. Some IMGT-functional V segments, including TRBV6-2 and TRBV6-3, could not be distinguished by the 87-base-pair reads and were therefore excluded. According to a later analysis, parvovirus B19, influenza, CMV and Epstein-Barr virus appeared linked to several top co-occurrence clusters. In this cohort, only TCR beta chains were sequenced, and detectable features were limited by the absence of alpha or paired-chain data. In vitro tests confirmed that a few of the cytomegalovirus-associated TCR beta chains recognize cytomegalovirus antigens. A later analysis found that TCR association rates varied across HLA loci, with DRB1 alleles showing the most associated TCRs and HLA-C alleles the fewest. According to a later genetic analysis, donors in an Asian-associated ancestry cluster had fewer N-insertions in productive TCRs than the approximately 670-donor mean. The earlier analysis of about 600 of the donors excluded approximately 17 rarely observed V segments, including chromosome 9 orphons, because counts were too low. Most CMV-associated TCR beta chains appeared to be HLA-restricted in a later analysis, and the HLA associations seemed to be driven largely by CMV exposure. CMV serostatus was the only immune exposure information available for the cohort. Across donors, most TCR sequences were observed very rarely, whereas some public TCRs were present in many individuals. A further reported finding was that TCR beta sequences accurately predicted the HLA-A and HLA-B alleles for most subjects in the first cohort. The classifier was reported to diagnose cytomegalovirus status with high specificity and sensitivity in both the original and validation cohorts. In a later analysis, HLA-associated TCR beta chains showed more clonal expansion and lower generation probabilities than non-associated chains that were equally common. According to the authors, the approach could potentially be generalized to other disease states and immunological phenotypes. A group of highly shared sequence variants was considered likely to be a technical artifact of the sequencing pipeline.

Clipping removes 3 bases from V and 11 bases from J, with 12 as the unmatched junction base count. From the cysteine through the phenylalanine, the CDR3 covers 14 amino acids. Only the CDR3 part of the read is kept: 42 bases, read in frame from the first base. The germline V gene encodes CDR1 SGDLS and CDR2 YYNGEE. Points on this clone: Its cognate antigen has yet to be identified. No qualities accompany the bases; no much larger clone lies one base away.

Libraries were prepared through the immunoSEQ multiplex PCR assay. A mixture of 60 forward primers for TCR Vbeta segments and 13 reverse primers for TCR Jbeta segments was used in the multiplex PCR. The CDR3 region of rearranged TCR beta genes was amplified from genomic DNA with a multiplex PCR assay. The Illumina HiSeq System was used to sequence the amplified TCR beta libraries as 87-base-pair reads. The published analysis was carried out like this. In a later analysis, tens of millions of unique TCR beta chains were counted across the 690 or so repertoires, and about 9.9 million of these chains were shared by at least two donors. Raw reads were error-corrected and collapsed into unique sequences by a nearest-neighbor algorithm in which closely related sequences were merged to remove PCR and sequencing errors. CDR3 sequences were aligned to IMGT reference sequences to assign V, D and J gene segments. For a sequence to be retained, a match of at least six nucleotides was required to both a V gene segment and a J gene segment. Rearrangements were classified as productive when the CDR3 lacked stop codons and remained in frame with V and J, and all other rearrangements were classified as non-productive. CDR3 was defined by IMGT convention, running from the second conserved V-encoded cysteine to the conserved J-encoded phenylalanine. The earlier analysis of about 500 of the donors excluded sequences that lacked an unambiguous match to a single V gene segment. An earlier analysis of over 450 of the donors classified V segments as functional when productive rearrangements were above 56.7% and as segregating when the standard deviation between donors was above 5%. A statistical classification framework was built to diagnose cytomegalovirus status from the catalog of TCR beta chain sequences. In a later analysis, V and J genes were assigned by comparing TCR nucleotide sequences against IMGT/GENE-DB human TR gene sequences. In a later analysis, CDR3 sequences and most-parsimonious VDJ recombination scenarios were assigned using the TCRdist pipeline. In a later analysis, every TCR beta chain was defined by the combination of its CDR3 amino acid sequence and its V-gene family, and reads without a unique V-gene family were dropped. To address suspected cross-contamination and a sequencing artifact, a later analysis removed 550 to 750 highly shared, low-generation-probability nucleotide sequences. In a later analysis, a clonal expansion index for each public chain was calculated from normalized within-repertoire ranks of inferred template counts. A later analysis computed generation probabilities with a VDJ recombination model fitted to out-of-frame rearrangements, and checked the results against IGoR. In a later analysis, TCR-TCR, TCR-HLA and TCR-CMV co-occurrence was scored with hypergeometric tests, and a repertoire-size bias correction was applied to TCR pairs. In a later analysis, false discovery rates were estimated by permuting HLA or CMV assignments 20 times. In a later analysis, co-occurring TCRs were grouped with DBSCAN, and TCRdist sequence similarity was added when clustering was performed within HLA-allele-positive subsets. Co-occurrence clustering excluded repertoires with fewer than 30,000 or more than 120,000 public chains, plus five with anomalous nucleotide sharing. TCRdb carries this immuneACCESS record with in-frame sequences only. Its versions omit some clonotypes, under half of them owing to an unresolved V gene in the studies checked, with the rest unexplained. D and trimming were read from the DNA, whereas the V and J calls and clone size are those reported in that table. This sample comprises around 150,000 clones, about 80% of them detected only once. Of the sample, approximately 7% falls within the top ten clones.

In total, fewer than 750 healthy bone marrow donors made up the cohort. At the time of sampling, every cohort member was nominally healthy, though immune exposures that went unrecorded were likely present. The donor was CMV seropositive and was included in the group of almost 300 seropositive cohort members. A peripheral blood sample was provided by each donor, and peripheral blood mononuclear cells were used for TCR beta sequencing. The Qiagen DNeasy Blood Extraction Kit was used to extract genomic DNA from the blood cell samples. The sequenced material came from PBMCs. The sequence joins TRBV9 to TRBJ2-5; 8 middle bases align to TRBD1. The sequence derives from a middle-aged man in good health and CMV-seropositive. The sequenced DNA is TGTGCCAGCAGCGCGGGACAGGCCCTAGGGGAGCAGTACTTC. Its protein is CASSAGQALGEQYF.